This T cell receptor (beta chain) was captured in a study of cytomegalovirus exposure and HLA in healthy donors. Amplification used 60 Vbeta primers and 13 Jbeta primers. Here immunoSEQ multiplex PCR was the method, and the copy in TCRdb shows in-frame clones only, minus some. The sample has more than 150,000 clones; over 75% are singletons. Losses at the gene ends were 6 bases for V and 4 bases for J; bases not matched to a gene: 7. The CDR3 sequence is 15 residues long. The germline V gene encodes CDR1 LNHDA and CDR2 SQIVND (reference sequence). The specimen was PBMCs. The rearrangement joins TRBV19 to TRBJ1-5; 9 bases fit TRBD1. The clonotype was recovered from a man aged 50 to 60 in good health and CMV-seropositive. The DNA for the CDR3 is TGTGCCAGTAGAGAACAGGGGGCCGGTAATCAGCCCCAGCATTTT. Its protein product is CASREQGAGNQPQHF.